The entry that follows covers one TCR beta chain sequence. Antigen unknown. Repertoires were generated with immunoSEQ multiplex PCR, while TCRdb's copy carries only in-frame clones and drops some. This sample has 130,000 to 150,000 clones; approximately 72% occur once, and the top ten carry over 7.5%. This sample was taken from a study of PD-1 blockade in classical Hodgkin lymphoma. Study-wide results and limits: Relapsed/refractory patients reportedly had lower baseline diversity than newly diagnosed patients.

Relapse after autologous stem cell transplantation occurred in every patient, and brentuximab vedotin exposure varied. With 2 bases removed from V and 1 base from J, the gap between germline ends came to 9 bases. The length of the CDR3 is 15 residues. Germline V lookup: CDR1 LNHDA, CDR2 SQIVND (reference sequence). The source of this sequence is a human donor with classical Hodgkin lymphoma. Sequences were derived from peripheral blood mononuclear cells (PBMCs), sampled before the second cycle of nivolumab. The J gene is TRBJ1-5, the V gene TRBV19, with no clear D. The DNA for the CDR3 is TGTGCCAGTAGTATATTTAGTCAGAGCAATCAGCCCCAGCATTTT. Translating gives CASSIFSQSNQPQHF.